The 22 T cell receptor beta chains in this list originate from one sample, sequenced in a study of shared clonotypes between healthy human individuals. Data came from immunoSEQ multiplex PCR; TCRdb stores just in-frame clones and leaves some out. Here the sample spans millions of clones, roughly 95% being singletons. The sample consisted of naive CD4+ T cells sorted from blood. The subset was: CD45RA+ positively selected. Receptors originate from a man between 18 and 29 years old in good health.

The V gene is TRBV30, the J gene TRBJ2-7; D is ambiguous. Germline CDR1 reads GTSNPN; CDR2 reads SVGIG (reference sequence). V was shortened by 0 bases and J by 3 bases, with 18 bases between the two germline ends. CDR3 length equals 16 residues. The CDR3 reads CAWSVRAVGPGYEQYF. The DNA of the CDR3 is TGTGCCTGGAGTGTACGGGCGGTAGGCCCCGGCTACGAGCAGTACTTC.

The genes are TRBV18 and TRBJ1-4; D might be TRBD1 (6 bases). With 2 bases removed from V and 5 bases from J, the gap between germline ends came to 12 bases. Germline V gives CDR1 KGHSH, CDR2 LQKENI. There are 15 residues in the CDR3. The CDR3 DNA sequence: TGTGCCAGCTCACCAGACGGGACACTAAATGAAAAACTGTTTTTT. Translation: CASSPDGTLNEKLFF.

The chain uses TRBV11-2 and TRBJ2-4, with 8 bases fitting TRBD1. Per the germline V gene, CDR1 is SGHAT and CDR2 is FQNNGV. This CDR3 comprises 15 residues. J lost 8 bases, V lost 5 bases, and 11 bases had no gene match. CDR3 region: CASSPLTGDRDIQYF. As DNA, the CDR3 is TGTGCCAGCAGCCCCCTGACAGGGGACCGGGACATTCAGTACTTC.

CDR3 in DNA: TGTGCCAGCAGTAACAACAGGAGGGGCTACACCTTC. This codes for CASSNNRRGYTF. V and J are TRBV6-5 and TRBJ1-2; the D gene is possibly TRBD1 (5 bases). The CDR3 has 12 residues. Germline-derived CDR1 and CDR2 are MNHEY and SVGAGI. V lost 5 bases and J lost 8, with 12 bases in between.

The rearrangement links TRBV5-4 to TRBJ2-7; D remains ambiguous. The CDR3 runs 11 residues. Germline V lookup: CDR1 SGHNT, CDR2 YYREEE (reference sequence). Between the trimmed V and J ends, which lost 6 bases and 2 bases, there was a span of 6 bases. The CDR3 DNA follows: TGTGCCAGCACCGGACCCTACGAGCAGTACTTC. Residues: CASTGPYEQYF.

This chain connects TRBV5-1 to TRBJ1-4; D uncertain. The length of the CDR3 is 15 residues. The germline V gene has CDR1 SGHRS and CDR2 YFSETQ. The germline V and J ends were trimmed by 0 bases and 6 bases, with 12 bases remaining between them. The CDR3 sequence is CASSLGVKLDEKLFF. CDR3 in DNA: TGCGCCAGCAGCTTGGGTGTAAAACTAGATGAAAAACTGTTTTTT.

This clone was recorded once. Here the CDR3 DNA reads TGTGCCAGCAGCTACAACGGGTATGGCTACACCTTC. Translated: CASSYNGYGYTF. This chain uses TRBV6-1 with TRBJ1-2; D unresolved. CDR1 and CDR2 (germline): MNHNS, SASEGT. The CDR3 is made up of 12 amino acids. V lost 6 bases to trimming and J lost 5 bases, with 10 bases between them.

The chain has TRBV7-9 and TRBJ1-5; D is perhaps TRBD1 (6 bases). Trimming removed 1 base from V and 5 bases from J, with 12 bases in between. Germline V gene lookup returns CDR1 SEHNR and CDR2 FQNEAQ (reference sequence). The CDR3 has 15 amino acids. In DNA form, the CDR3 reads TGTGCCAGCAGCTTAGGGACAGTAATACATCAGCCCCAGCATTTT. Encoded protein: CASSLGTVIHQPQHF.

This clone was found once. V gene TRBV7-8 combines with J gene TRBJ2-2, with D perhaps matching TRBD1 (6 bases). V was shortened by 4 bases and J by 5 bases, with 11 bases between the two germline ends. This CDR3 spans 14 amino acids. Germline V gene sequence: CDR1 SGHVS, CDR2 FQNEAQ. The CDR3 DNA reads TGTGCCAGCAGCTCCGGGACATCTACCGGGGAGCTGTTTTTT. Residues: CASSSGTSTGELFF.

In its sample, this clone was seen once. The chain uses TRBV30 and TRBJ2-7; no clear D. V lost 3 bases and J 5 bases, leaving 11 bases between the germline ends. This CDR3 is 12 amino acids long. In germline, CDR1 is GTSNPN, CDR2 SVGIG (reference sequence). As DNA, the CDR3 is TGTGCCTGGAGAAAGGGCTCAAACGAGCAGTACTTC. Translation gives CAWRKGSNEQYF.

This chain's CDR3 is CASSSAEILAKNIQYF. CDR3 nucleotide sequence: TGTGCCAGTAGTTCGGCCGAAATACTAGCCAAAAACATTCAGTACTTC. This sequence joins TRBV19 and TRBJ2-4, with D unclear. Deletions cut 5 bases from V and 0 bases from J, with 14 bases between. Germline V gene data show CDR1 as LNHDA and CDR2 as SQIVND (reference sequence). This CDR3 region has 16 residues.

This chain uses TRBV25-1 with TRBJ1-5; no clear D gene. CDR1 MGHDK and CDR2 SYGVNS come from the germline V gene. V lost 2 bases, J lost 5 bases, and 7 bases lay in between. The CDR3 extends over 13 amino acids. The CDR3 sequence is CASSERWDQPQHF. The DNA for the CDR3 is TGTGCCAGCAGTGAAAGGTGGGATCAGCCCCAGCATTTT.

V and J are TRBV6-6 and TRBJ1-1, with a tentative D call TRBD1 (6 bases). The CDR3 runs 15 residues. With 4 bases removed from V and 5 bases from J, the gap between germline ends came to 17 bases. Germline V gene data show CDR1 as MNHNY and CDR2 as SVGAGI (reference sequence). CDR3 protein: CASSFTGTGRTEAFF. The DNA for the CDR3 is TGTGCCAGCAGTTTTACAGGGACGGGTCGTACTGAAGCTTTCTTT.

The V call is TRBV5-1, the J call TRBJ1-5; 10 bases line up with TRBD1. The CDR3 is 14 amino acids. Germline CDR1 reads SGHRS; CDR2 reads YFSETQ. Trimming removed 4 bases from V and 7 bases from J; junction bases left unmatched: 5. The CDR3 is CASSHGTGVQPQHF. CDR3 in DNA: TGCGCCAGCAGCCATGGGACAGGGGTGCAGCCCCAGCATTTT.

This rearrangement joins TRBV30 to TRBJ1-2; D is unclear. In germline, CDR1 is GTSNPN, CDR2 SVGIG (reference sequence). CDR3 size: 14 residues. Trimming removed 3 bases at V and 9 bases at J, with 20 bases between. CDR3 sequence: CAWRRFLGVPRYTF. CDR3 sequence (DNA): TGTGCCTGGAGGCGTTTTCTCGGGGTTCCGCGCTACACCTTC.

The chain links TRBV7-8 to TRBJ2-1, with a possible D match to TRBD1 (6 bases). The V end lost 2 bases, the J end lost 6 bases, and 14 bases lay between the germline ends. Germline V gene lookup returns CDR1 SGHVS and CDR2 FQNEAQ. The CDR3 runs 15 residues. CDR3 nucleotide sequence: TGTGCCAGCAGCTTAACCGGGACATTGTCCAATGAGCAGTTCTTC. Its protein product is CASSLTGTLSNEQFF. Variable domain in full (rest from reference TRBV7-8 and TRBJ2-1): GAGVSQSPRYKVAKRGQDVALRCDPISGHVSLFWYQQALGQGPEFLTYFQNEAQLDKSGLPSDRFFAERPEGSVSTLKIQRTQQEDSAVYLCASSLTGTLSNEQFFGPGTRLTVL.

On this clone itself: In the same sample, other DNA sequences code for this CDR3. The V call is TRBV5-1, the J call TRBJ1-1, with D unresolved. V was shortened by 1 base and J by 0 bases, with 7 bases between the two germline ends. The CDR3 covers 14 residues. Germline-derived CDR1 and CDR2 are SGHRS and YFSETQ. CDR3 in DNA: TGCGCCAGCAGCTTGCGTGGGATGAACACTGAAGCTTTCTTT. Protein product: CASSLRGMNTEAFF.

This clone was counted a few times. The same CDR3 also results from other DNA sequences found in this sample. V usage is TRBV7-9 and J usage is TRBJ2-5; no clear D. The CDR3 spans 10 residues. The V end lost 5 bases, the J end lost 5 bases, and 3 bases lay between the germline ends. Germline lookup yields CDR1 SEHNR and CDR2 FQNEAQ (reference sequence). The CDR3 DNA reads as TGTGCCAGCAGCGGGGAGACCCAGTACTTC. It translates to CASSGETQYF.

The J gene is TRBJ2-7, the V gene TRBV28, with 7 bases matching TRBD1. Trimming cost V 5 bases and J 3 bases; bases outside gene matches: 7. Germline loops: CDR1 MDHEN, CDR2 SYDVKM. The CDR3 has 14 residues. CDR3 in DNA: TGTGCCAGCAGTACGGGACAGCAACTCTACGAGCAGTACTTC. This gives the protein CASSTGQQLYEQYF.

This clone was seen only a few times. V and J are TRBV6-5 and TRBJ1-2; D perhaps matches TRBD1 (5 bases). The CDR3 totals 12 residues. Trimming took off 8 bases at V and 4 bases at J, with 11 bases between the two ends. Per germline, CDR1 MNHEY and CDR2 SVGAGI. CDR3 coding DNA: TGTGCCAGCGGGTGGGACCGCTATGGCTACACCTTC. Protein: CASGWDRYGYTF.

CDR3 sequence: CASSRGSGFQETQYF. The CDR3 bases are TGTGCCAGCAGCAGGGGCTCAGGGTTCCAAGAGACCCAGTACTTC. This chain uses TRBV7-9 with TRBJ2-5; possibly TRBD1 for D (5 bases). The V end lost 5 bases, the J end lost 1 base, and 14 bases lay between the germline ends. This CDR3 contains 15 residues. Germline CDR1 and CDR2: SEHNR and FQNEAQ (reference sequence).

This chain uses TRBV4-1 with TRBJ2-7, with 14 bases identical to TRBD2. This CDR3 comprises 18 residues. The J segment lost 0 bases and the V segment lost 3 bases, leaving 7 bases of the junction unmatched. Germline CDR1 reads MGHRA; CDR2 reads YSYEKL. CDR3 protein: CASSQGRLAGGYSYEQYF. In nucleotides, the CDR3 is TGCGCCAGCAGCCAGGGGAGACTAGCGGGAGGGTACTCCTACGAGCAGTACTTC.